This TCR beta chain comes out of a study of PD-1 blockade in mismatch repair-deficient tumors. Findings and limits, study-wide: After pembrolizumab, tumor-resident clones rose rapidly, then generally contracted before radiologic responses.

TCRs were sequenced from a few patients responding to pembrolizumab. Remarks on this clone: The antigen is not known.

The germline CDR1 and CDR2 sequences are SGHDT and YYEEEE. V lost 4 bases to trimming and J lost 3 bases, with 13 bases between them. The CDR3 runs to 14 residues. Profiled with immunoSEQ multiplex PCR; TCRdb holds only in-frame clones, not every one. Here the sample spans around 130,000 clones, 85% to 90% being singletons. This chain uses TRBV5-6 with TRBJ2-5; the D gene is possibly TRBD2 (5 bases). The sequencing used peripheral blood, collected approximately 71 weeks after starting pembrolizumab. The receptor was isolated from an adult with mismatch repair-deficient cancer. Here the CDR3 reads CASSVSRGEETQYF. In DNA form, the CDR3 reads TGTGCCAGCAGCGTATCCCGGGGTGAAGAGACCCAGTACTTC.